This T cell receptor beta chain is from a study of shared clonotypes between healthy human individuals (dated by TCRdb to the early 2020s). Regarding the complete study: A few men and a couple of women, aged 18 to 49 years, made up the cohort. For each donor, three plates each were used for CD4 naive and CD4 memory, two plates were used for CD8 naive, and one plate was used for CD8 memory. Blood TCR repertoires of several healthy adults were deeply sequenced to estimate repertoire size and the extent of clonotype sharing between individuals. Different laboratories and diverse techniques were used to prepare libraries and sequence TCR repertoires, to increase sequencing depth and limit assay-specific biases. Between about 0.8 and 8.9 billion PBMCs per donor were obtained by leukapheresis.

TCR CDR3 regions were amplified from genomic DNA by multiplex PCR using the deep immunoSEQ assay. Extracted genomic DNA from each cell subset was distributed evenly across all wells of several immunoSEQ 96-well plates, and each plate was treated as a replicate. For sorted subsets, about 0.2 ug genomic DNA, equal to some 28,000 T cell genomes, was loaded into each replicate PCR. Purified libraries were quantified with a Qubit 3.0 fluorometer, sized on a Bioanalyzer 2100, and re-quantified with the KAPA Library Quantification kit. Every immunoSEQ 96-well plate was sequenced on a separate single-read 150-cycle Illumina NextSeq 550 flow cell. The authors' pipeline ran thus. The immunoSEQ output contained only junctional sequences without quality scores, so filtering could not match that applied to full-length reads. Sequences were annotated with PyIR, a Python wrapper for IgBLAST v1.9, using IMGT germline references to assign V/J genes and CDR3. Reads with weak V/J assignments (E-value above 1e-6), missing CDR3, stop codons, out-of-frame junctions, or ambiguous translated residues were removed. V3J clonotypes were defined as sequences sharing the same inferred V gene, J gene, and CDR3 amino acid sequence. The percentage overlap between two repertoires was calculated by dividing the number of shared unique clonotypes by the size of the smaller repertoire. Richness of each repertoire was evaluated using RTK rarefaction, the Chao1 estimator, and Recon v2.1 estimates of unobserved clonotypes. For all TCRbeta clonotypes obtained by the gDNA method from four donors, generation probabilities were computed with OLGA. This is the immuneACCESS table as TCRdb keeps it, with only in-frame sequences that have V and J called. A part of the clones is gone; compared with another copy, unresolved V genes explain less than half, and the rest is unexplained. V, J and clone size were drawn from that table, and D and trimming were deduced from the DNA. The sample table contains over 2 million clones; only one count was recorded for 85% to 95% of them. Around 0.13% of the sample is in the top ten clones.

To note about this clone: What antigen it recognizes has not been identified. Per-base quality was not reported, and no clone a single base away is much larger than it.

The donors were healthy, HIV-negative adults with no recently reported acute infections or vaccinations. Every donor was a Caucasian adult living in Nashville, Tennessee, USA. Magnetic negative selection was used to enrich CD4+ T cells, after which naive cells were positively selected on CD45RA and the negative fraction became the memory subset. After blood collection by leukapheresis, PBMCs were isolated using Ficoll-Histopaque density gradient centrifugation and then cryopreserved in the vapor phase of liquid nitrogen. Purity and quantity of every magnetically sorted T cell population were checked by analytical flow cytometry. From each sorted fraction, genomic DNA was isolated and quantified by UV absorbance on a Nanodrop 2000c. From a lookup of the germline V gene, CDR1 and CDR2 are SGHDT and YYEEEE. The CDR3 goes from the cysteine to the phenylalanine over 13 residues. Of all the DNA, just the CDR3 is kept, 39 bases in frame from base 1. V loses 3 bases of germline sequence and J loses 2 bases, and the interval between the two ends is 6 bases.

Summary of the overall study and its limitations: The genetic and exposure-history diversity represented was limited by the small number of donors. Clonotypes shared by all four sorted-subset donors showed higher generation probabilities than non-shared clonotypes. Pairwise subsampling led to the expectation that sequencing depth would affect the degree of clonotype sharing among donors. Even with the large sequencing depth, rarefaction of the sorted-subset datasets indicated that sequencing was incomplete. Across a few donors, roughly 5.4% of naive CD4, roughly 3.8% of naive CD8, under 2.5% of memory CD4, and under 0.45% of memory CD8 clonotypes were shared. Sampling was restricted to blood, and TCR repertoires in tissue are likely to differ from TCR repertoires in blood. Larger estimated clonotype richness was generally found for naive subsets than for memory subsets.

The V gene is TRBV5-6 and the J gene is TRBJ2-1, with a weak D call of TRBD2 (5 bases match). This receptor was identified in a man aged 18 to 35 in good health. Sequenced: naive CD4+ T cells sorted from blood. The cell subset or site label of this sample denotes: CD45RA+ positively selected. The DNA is TGTGCCAGCAGCTGGAGGACCTACAATGAGCAGTTCTTC. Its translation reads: CASSWRTYNEQFF.